The rows below give T cell receptor beta chains drawn from one sample of a study of blood T cell repertoires in COVID-19. Measured with immunoSEQ multiplex PCR; TCRdb has only the in-frame clones, and not every one. This table holds approximately 140,000 clones, around 81% found once. The sequenced material came from peripheral blood. The receptors come from a human donor in a cohort sampled during active COVID-19. Each CDR3 is given with its conserved first and last residue. D genes are given only for firm matches. Only part of the rows carry a size: once, few, many, or a class if the clone is expanded.

v_call: TRBV18
d_call: -
clone_size: -
j_call: TRBJ1-2
cdr3_nt: TGTGCCAGCTCCCCCCCAGGAAATGGCTACACCTTC
cdr3_aa: CASSPPGNGYTF

v_call: TRBV7-9
d_call: TRBD2
clone_size: -
j_call: TRBJ2-1
cdr3_nt: TGTGCCAGCAGCCCTCTGGCGGGGGGAACAATCTTC
cdr3_aa: CASSPLAGGTIF

v_call: TRBV5-7
d_call: -
clone_size: -
j_call: TRBJ1-4
cdr3_nt: TGTGCCAGCAGCCTAGTAACAAAGAATGAAAAACTGTTTTTT
cdr3_aa: CASSLVTKNEKLFF

v_call: TRBV12-3/TRBV12-4
d_call: TRBD1
clone_size: -
j_call: TRBJ2-7
cdr3_nt: TGTGCCAGCACCAAGGGGGCAGTAGAAGAGCAGTACTTC
cdr3_aa: CASTKGAVEEQYF

v_call: TRBV19
d_call: -
clone_size: once
j_call: TRBJ2-1
cdr3_nt: TGTGCCAGTAGTTTAAGACAGGTGGGTGAGCAGTTCTTC
cdr3_aa: CASSLRQVGEQFF

v_call: TRBV7-6
d_call: TRBD2
clone_size: -
j_call: TRBJ2-7
cdr3_nt: TGTGCCAGCAGCTCCCTAGCGGGAAAGTACTACGAGCAGTACTTC
cdr3_aa: CASSSLAGKYYEQYF

v_call: TRBV18
d_call: -
clone_size: -
j_call: TRBJ1-1
cdr3_nt: TGTGCCAGCTCACCGGTCGGGGGGGGCCGCCTCATGAACACTGAAGCTTTCTTT
cdr3_aa: CASSPVGGGRLMNTEAFF

v_call: TRBV5-1
d_call: -
clone_size: -
j_call: TRBJ1-4
cdr3_nt: TGCGCCAGCAGCCCGGCGGGGGTAGGGGAAAAACTGTTTTTT
cdr3_aa: CASSPAGVGEKLFF

v_call: TRBV28
d_call: -
clone_size: -
j_call: TRBJ1-5
cdr3_nt: TGTGCCAGCAGTTCCCGGACAAACCCGAATCAGCCCCAGCATTTT
cdr3_aa: CASSSRTNPNQPQHF

v_call: TRBV7-3
d_call: TRBD2
clone_size: few
j_call: TRBJ2-7
cdr3_nt: TGTGCCAGCAGCCTCGGACTAGCGGGAGCCTTGTCGGGGGAGCAGTACTTC
cdr3_aa: CASSLGLAGALSGEQYF

v_call: TRBV5-1
d_call: TRBD1
clone_size: -
j_call: TRBJ2-1
cdr3_nt: TGCGCCAGCAGCTTGGCCGGACAGGGAGAATTTTACAATGAGCAGTTCTTC
cdr3_aa: CASSLAGQGEFYNEQFF

v_call: TRBV3-1/TRBV3-2
d_call: TRBD1
clone_size: few
j_call: TRBJ2-2
cdr3_nt: TGTGCCAGCAGCTCAAGGGACGGGACAGGGGTCTTTGGGTACGCCGGGGAGCTGTTTTTT
cdr3_aa: CASSSRDGTGVFGYAGELFF

v_call: TRBV6-6
d_call: TRBD2
clone_size: -
j_call: TRBJ2-3
cdr3_nt: TGTGCCAGCAGTCACCGTGGACTAGCGGGAGCCCCCACAGATACGCAGTATTTT
cdr3_aa: CASSHRGLAGAPTDTQYF

v_call: TRBV5-1
d_call: TRBD1
clone_size: once
j_call: TRBJ2-5
cdr3_nt: TGCGCCAGCAGCTTGGGACAGGGGGCTCCCTTCCCCCAGTACTTC
cdr3_aa: CASSLGQGAPFPQYF

v_call: TRBV19
d_call: TRBD1
clone_size: -
j_call: TRBJ1-5
cdr3_nt: TGTGCCAGTAGTGGGAGGACAGGGAATCAGCCCCAGCATTTT
cdr3_aa: CASSGRTGNQPQHF

v_call: TRBV19
d_call: TRBD1
clone_size: -
j_call: TRBJ1-2
cdr3_nt: TGTGCCAGTAGGACAGGGGATCTTAACTATGGCTACACCTTC
cdr3_aa: CASRTGDLNYGYTF

v_call: TRBV7-2
d_call: -
clone_size: -
j_call: TRBJ1-2
cdr3_nt: TGTGCCAGCAGCGATGACAGAGGTCCAAGGAGCGGCTACACCTTC
cdr3_aa: CASSDDRGPRSGYTF

v_call: TRBV6-6
d_call: TRBD2
clone_size: -
j_call: TRBJ2-3
cdr3_nt: TGTGCCAGCAGCACGGGAGTACTAGCGGGAGCAGATACGCAGTATTTT
cdr3_aa: CASSTGVLAGADTQYF

v_call: TRBV27
d_call: -
clone_size: once
j_call: TRBJ1-6
cdr3_nt: TGTGCCAGCAGTTACCCGACAGACAATTCACCCCTCCACTTT
cdr3_aa: CASSYPTDNSPLHF

v_call: TRBV3-1/TRBV3-2
d_call: TRBD1
clone_size: -
j_call: TRBJ2-5
cdr3_nt: TGTGCCAGCAGCCTATACAGGGGCGGGGAGACCCAGTACTTC
cdr3_aa: CASSLYRGGETQYF

v_call: TRBV10-3
d_call: -
clone_size: -
j_call: TRBJ2-6
cdr3_nt: TGTGCCATCAGTGAACGAGGAGCTGGGGCCAACGTCCTGACTTTC
cdr3_aa: CAISERGAGANVLTF

v_call: TRBV10-3
d_call: TRBD2
clone_size: -
j_call: TRBJ2-5
cdr3_nt: TGTGCCATCAGTGCAGCGGGAGGCCAAGAGACCCAGTACTTC
cdr3_aa: CAISAAGGQETQYF

v_call: TRBV30
d_call: -
clone_size: -
j_call: TRBJ1-2
cdr3_nt: TGTGCCTGGAGTCCTTCGAGGAGGGGCAACTATGGCTACACCTTC
cdr3_aa: CAWSPSRRGNYGYTF

v_call: TRBV19
d_call: TRBD1
clone_size: -
j_call: TRBJ1-1
cdr3_nt: TGTGCCAGTAGTAAGGGGGACAGGCGGAACACTGAAGCTTTCTTT
cdr3_aa: CASSKGDRRNTEAFF

v_call: TRBV2
d_call: -
clone_size: -
j_call: TRBJ1-4
cdr3_nt: TGTGCCAGCAACGGGGAGGGCATAGTGACTAATGAAAAACTGTTTTTT
cdr3_aa: CASNGEGIVTNEKLFF

v_call: TRBV5-1
d_call: -
clone_size: -
j_call: TRBJ2-7
cdr3_nt: TGCGCCAGCAGCTTAAACGGAGCCGCCTGGAACGAGCAGTACTTC
cdr3_aa: CASSLNGAAWNEQYF

v_call: TRBV3-1/TRBV3-2
d_call: TRBD2
clone_size: -
j_call: TRBJ2-1
cdr3_nt: TGTGCCAGCAGCCCGCCGGGACTAGCGCCGTCCAATGAGCAGTTCTTC
cdr3_aa: CASSPPGLAPSNEQFF

v_call: TRBV16
d_call: -
clone_size: -
j_call: TRBJ2-1
cdr3_nt: TGTGCCAGCAGCCAAAGAGGGAATGAGCAGTTCTTC
cdr3_aa: CASSQRGNEQFF

v_call: TRBV7-9
d_call: -
clone_size: -
j_call: TRBJ1-5
cdr3_nt: TGTGCCAGCAGCGGGGAGGCCTTGGGCCCCCAGCATTTT
cdr3_aa: CASSGEALGPQHF